This T cell receptor (beta chain) was found in a study of T cells in localized non-small cell lung cancer. Remarks on this clone: Its antigen is not known. One junction end disagrees with the germline gene, perhaps due to a read error. The sample carries other DNA sequences with the same CDR3.

Germline V gene lookup returns CDR1 LNHDA and CDR2 SQIVND (reference sequence). The CDR3 loop spans 15 amino acids. Study outcomes and limitations: Appearances in adjacent lung were noted for a median approximately 50 of the top 100 tumor clones.

Profiling relied on immunoSEQ multiplex PCR, and the TCRdb table lists in-frame clones only, not all of them. Of about 35,000 clones in the sample, over 75% are singletons; the top ten hold 17%. J is TRBJ2-6 and V is TRBV19; 7 nucleotides line up with TRBD1. Sequences were derived from peripheral blood, sampled before any cancer treatment. The source is a male donor at least 60 years old with stage III squamous cell lung carcinoma. The CDR3 region has the DNA TGTGCCAGTACCCTTGACAGGGCTGGGGCCAACGTCCTAACTTTC. Translation gives CASTLDRAGANVLTF.